Listed here is a single T cell receptor (beta chain). These data originate in a study of blood T cell repertoires in COVID-19. Cohorts were assigned according to the clinical history that participants reported. The protocol was immunoSEQ multiplex PCR, while the TCRdb copy is restricted to in-frame clones and leaves out a portion. The sample lists around 300,000 clones; roughly 86% were seen once. Trimming stripped 11 bases from V and 2 bases from J, with 13 bases between. The CDR3 spans 12 residues. Germline V lookup: CDR1 SNHLY, CDR2 FYNNEI. The sample was PBMCs or T cells enriched from blood (not recorded which). The chain joins TRBV2 to TRBJ2-7; a possible D gene is TRBD2 (5 bases). The receptor was isolated from a woman aged 18-30 years who had recovered from COVID-19. CDR3 loop: CASRTATYEQYF. In nucleotides, the CDR3 is TGTGCCTCCCGGACTGCCACCTACGAGCAGTACTTC.